A selection of T cell receptor beta chains follows, all from one sample in a study of cytomegalovirus exposure and HLA in healthy donors. Measured with immunoSEQ multiplex PCR; TCRdb has only the in-frame clones, and not every one. The table includes around 150,000 clones, 72% detected once. Sequenced: PBMCs. Receptors originate from a man between 50 and 59 years old in good health and CMV-seropositive. CDR3s include the opening cysteine and the closing phenylalanine or tryptophan. Fields, in order: V gene, clone size, J gene, D gene, CDR3 DNA, CDR3 protein. A D gene is named only where the DNA matches it firmly. Clone size is shown for a subset of rows, as once, few, many or a class of expanded clone.

>TRBV5-1|.|TRBJ1-2|TRBD1
TGCGCCAGCACAACAGGGGACCTTCTACGAGGCTACACCTTC
CASTTGDLLRGYTF
>TRBV6-5|.|TRBJ1-2|.
TGTGCCAGCAGTTCCTTCAACTATGGCTACACCTTC
CASSSFNYGYTF
>TRBV12-5|.|TRBJ2-3|TRBD2
TGTGCTAGTGGTTTGGAACTAGCGGGGCCGCCAGATACGCAGTATTTT
CASGLELAGPPDTQYF
>TRBV11-2|.|TRBJ2-5|TRBD2
TGTGCTAGCAGCGTAAGGACTAGCCGAGAGACCCAGTACTTC
CASSVRTSRETQYF
>TRBV7-2|.|TRBJ2-7|TRBD2
TGTGCCAGCAGACTTGGGCTAGCGGGAATATTCGAGCAGTACTTC
CASRLGLAGIFEQYF
>TRBV28|.|TRBJ1-5|TRBD1
TGTGCCAGCAGAAAAGTCCAGGGGGCCAGTCAGCCCCAGCATTTT
CASRKVQGASQPQHF
>TRBV7-2|.|TRBJ1-5|.
TGTGCCAGCAGCTTGGGCAGTACTAGCAATCAGCCCCAGCATTTT
CASSLGSTSNQPQHF
>TRBV18|.|TRBJ2-3|.
TGTGCCAGCTCCAGTTCCACAGATACGCAGTATTTT
CASSSSTDTQYF
>TRBV7-7|few|TRBJ1-1|TRBD1
TGTGCCAGCAGCTTTAAGGGGGCTCCCGGTTGGTGGGCCCCGGACACTGAAGCTTTCTTT
CASSFKGAPGWWAPDTEAFF
>TRBV5-6|.|TRBJ1-1|.
TGTGCCAGCAGCTTAATTGACAGACCGAACACTGAAGCTTTCTTT
CASSLIDRPNTEAFF
>TRBV5-1|.|TRBJ2-3|.
TGCGCCAGCAGCCGGGACTTCTCAGATACGCAGTATTTT
CASSRDFSDTQYF
>TRBV27|.|TRBJ1-6|.
TGTGCCAGCAGTCCCCGTGCCGTGTCGCAGGGTAATTCACCCCTCCACTTT
CASSPRAVSQGNSPLHF
>TRBV13|few|TRBJ1-5|.
TGTGCCAGCAGCTTAGGCACCGGAGGCAAGCCCCAGCATTTT
CASSLGTGGKPQHF
>TRBV7-2|.|TRBJ2-2|.
TGTGCCAGCCGAAGAGGCGGGGCGCATTCGGCCACCGGGGAGCTGTTTTTT
CASRRGGAHSATGELFF
>TRBV5-1|.|TRBJ1-4|TRBD1
TGCGCCAGCAGCTACCGGGACAGCCTAAATGAAAAACTGTTTTTT
CASSYRDSLNEKLFF
>TRBV29-1|.|TRBJ2-1|.
TGCAGCGTTCCCTGGGGGCATGAGCAGTTCTTC
CSVPWGHEQFF
>TRBV5-1|few|TRBJ2-4|.
TGCGCCAGCAGCTTGGAGGGGAGAACCGGAGGGGCCAAAAACATTCAGTACTTC
CASSLEGRTGGAKNIQYF
>TRBV5-4|few|TRBJ2-3|TRBD2
TGTGCCAGCAGCTGGGGTGGGACTAGCGGAAGCACAGATACGCAGTATTTT
CASSWGGTSGSTDTQYF
>TRBV29-1|.|TRBJ2-3|TRBD2
TGCAGCGTTAGGACTAGCGGGGGCCCAGATACGCAGTATTTT
CSVRTSGGPDTQYF
>TRBV5-1|.|TRBJ2-5|.
TGCGCCAGCAGCTTAGGTGGGGGGGCCATCCAAGAGACCCAGTACTTC
CASSLGGGAIQETQYF
>TRBV29-1|.|TRBJ1-2|TRBD1
TGCAGCGTTGAAAGGACAGGGTACTATGGCTACACCTTC
CSVERTGYYGYTF
>TRBV6-1|.|TRBJ2-3|TRBD1
TGTGCCAGCAGCAGGGACAGCGACACAGATACGCAGTATTTT
CASSRDSDTDTQYF
>TRBV7-7|.|TRBJ2-2|TRBD1
TGTGCCAGCAGCTCAAACAGGGGGAACACCGGGGAGCTGTTTTTT
CASSSNRGNTGELFF
>TRBV6-5|.|TRBJ2-2|.
TGTGCCAGCAGTTACTCCCAAGGGGACACCGGGGAGCTGTTTTTT
CASSYSQGDTGELFF
>TRBV7-2|.|TRBJ1-1|TRBD1
TGTGCCAGCAGCTCAGGCGGGGACAGGGAATGTTTTTTT
CASSSGGDRECFF
>TRBV13|.|TRBJ2-7|.
TGTGCCAGCAGCCGAGGGCAGATCTACGAGCAGTACTTC
CASSRGQIYEQYF
>TRBV7-9|.|TRBJ2-7|TRBD2
TGTGCCAGCAGCCGCGAAGGGACTAGCGACGAGCAGTACTTC
CASSREGTSDEQYF
>TRBV6-1|.|TRBJ1-4|.
TGTGCCAGCGTGTGGTCGGACAGTAATGAAAAACTGTTTTTT
CASVWSDSNEKLFF
>TRBV6-4|.|TRBJ2-7|TRBD2
TGTGCCAGCAGTCCCAGGACTAGCGGGAGAAAGTACGAGCAGTACTTC
CASSPRTSGRKYEQYF
>TRBV7-2|.|TRBJ2-7|.
TGTGCCAGCAGCTTGGGGGGGACAGGATCCTACGAGCAGTACTTC
CASSLGGTGSYEQYF
>TRBV6-6|.|TRBJ2-2|.
TGTGCCAGCAGTTACGGGCGGGGGAACACCGGGGAGCTGTTTTTT
CASSYGRGNTGELFF
>TRBV6-6|.|TRBJ1-2|.
TGTGCCAGCAGTTACACAGGAAACTATGGCTACACCTTC
CASSYTGNYGYTF
>TRBV5-5|.|TRBJ2-2|.
TGTGCCAGCAGCTTGGGAGGGAGATTGAACACCGGGGAGCTGTTTTTT
CASSLGGRLNTGELFF
>TRBV11-2|few|TRBJ2-2|.
TGTGCCAGCAGCTTTGGGGGGGCCTCGGCCGGGGAGCTGTTTTTT
CASSFGGASAGELFF
>TRBV5-1|.|TRBJ1-2|TRBD1
TGCGCCAGCAGCTTACAGGGACAGGGGGCGAGTGGCTACACCTTC
CASSLQGQGASGYTF
>TRBV7-7|few|TRBJ2-5|.
TGTGCTAGCAGCTTAGGCCCAGGTCCGGAGACCCAGTACTTC
CASSLGPGPETQYF
>TRBV28|few|TRBJ1-2|.
TGTGCCAGCAGTACCCAGGATCTCTATGGCTACACCTTC
CASSTQDLYGYTF
>TRBV9|.|TRBJ2-6|.
TGTGCCAGCAGCGTAGCCGCGAGGGCTAACTCTGGGGCCAACGTCCTGACTTTC
CASSVAARANSGANVLTF
>TRBV5-1|few|TRBJ1-1|TRBD1
TGCGCCAGCAGCTTGGGAGACAGGGGGCTTACTGAAGCTTTCTTT
CASSLGDRGLTEAFF
>TRBV6-1|once|TRBJ2-1|.
TGTGCCAGCACCTCCGCCAAGCCGGGATACAATGAGCAGTTCTTC
CASTSAKPGYNEQFF
>TRBV5-8|.|TRBJ1-2|.
TGTGCCAGCAGCTTGGTAGGGACACCATCTAACTATGGCTACACCTTC
CASSLVGTPSNYGYTF
>TRBV7-2|.|TRBJ1-1|.
TGTGCCAGCAGCTTAGCCGGGGTAGGGACTGAAGCTTTCTTT
CASSLAGVGTEAFF
>TRBV2|.|TRBJ1-4|.
TGTGCCAGCAAGTTGGTGGAGGGAAAACTGTTTTTT
CASKLVEGKLFF
>TRBV6-1|.|TRBJ2-7|TRBD1
TGTGCCAGCAGTCGGGGACAGGGAGGCTACGAGCAGTACTTC
CASSRGQGGYEQYF
>TRBV5-6|once|TRBJ2-3|.
TGTGCCAGCAGCTTCGTCACAAACACAGATACGCAGTATTTT
CASSFVTNTDTQYF
>TRBV19|.|TRBJ1-4|.
TGTGCCAGTAGTAGACCACAGGGAACAAATGAAAAACTGTTTTTT
CASSRPQGTNEKLFF
>TRBV10-2|.|TRBJ1-1|TRBD1
TGCGCCAGCAGCTGGACAGGGAGGACTGAAGCTTTCTTT
CASSWTGRTEAFF
>TRBV21-1|.|TRBJ1-5|.
TGTGCCAGCGGCGTAGTTCAGCGGGACACCTTTAGCAATCAGCCCCAGCATTTT
CASGVVQRDTFSNQPQHF
>TRBV15|.|TRBJ2-7|TRBD1
TGTGCCACCAGCGGGACAGGGGGCGACGAGCAGTACTTC
CATSGTGGDEQYF
>TRBV5-1|.|TRBJ2-1|TRBD2
TGCGCCAGCAGCTCGTTCCTAGCGGGGGGGAAGAATGAGCAGTTCTTC
CASSSFLAGGKNEQFF
>TRBV5-8|.|TRBJ2-3|.
TGTGCCAGCAGCTTTCAGGCAGCTGATACGCAGTATTTT
CASSFQAADTQYF
>TRBV2|.|TRBJ2-1|.
TGTGCCAGCGGAGGCGGGAATGAGCAGTTCTTC
CASGGGNEQFF
>TRBV2|.|TRBJ2-7|TRBD2
TGTGCCAGCAGTGAAAGACTAGCGGGAGGGTACGAGCAGTACTTC
CASSERLAGGYEQYF
>TRBV19|.|TRBJ2-1|TRBD2
TGTGCCAGTACCCCGAGGAGCGGGGGGGCAAGGAATGAGCAGTTCTTC
CASTPRSGGARNEQFF
>TRBV5-1|.|TRBJ2-7|TRBD2
TGCGCCAGCAGCCTGCGGGAGGGCCGCGAGCAGTACTTC
CASSLREGREQYF
>TRBV7-9|.|TRBJ2-1|TRBD1
TGTGCCAGCAGCTACACAGGGGGCTACAATGAGCAGTTCTTC
CASSYTGGYNEQFF
>TRBV9|once|TRBJ1-1|.
TGTGCCAGCAGCGTAGCCTTGAACACTGAAGCTTTCTTT
CASSVALNTEAFF
>TRBV19|few|TRBJ1-1|.
TGTGCCTCGAGTAACAGACAACTGAACACTGAAGCTTTCTTT
CASSNRQLNTEAFF